The 23 T cell receptor beta chains below all came from one sample that was sequenced in a study of post-analysis software for immune sequencing data. Built from TCR beta cDNA, the libraries had unique molecular identifiers in them. TCRdb recomputed calls from the PCR reads with MiXCR, one row per CDR3 protein. The sample consists of a few hundred thousand distinct CDR3 sequences, roughly 46% of them appearing once. General study points: Patients carried a handful of TRBV segments more frequently than controls did, and TRBV5-6, TRBV5-1 and TRBV20-1 were among them.

No antigen is known for these receptors. Sequenced: blood. The source is a girl aged 5 to 17 with multiple sclerosis.

J is TRBJ1-2 and V is TRBV12-3 or TRBV12-4, with a tentative D call TRBD1 (5 bases). V was pared by 7 bases and J by 7 bases, with 19 bases between. The CDR3 has 14 residues. The CDR3 spells CASTRLGLQGGYTF. For the CDR3, the DNA is TGTGCCAGCACTCGGCTGGGGTTGCAGGGTGGCTACACCTTC.

The rearrangement uses TRBV20-1 and TRBJ1-2, with 8 nucleotides matching TRBD1. Trimming at V came to 2 bases and at J to 0 bases, leaving 11 bases not matched to a gene. The CDR3 runs to 17 residues. CDR1 DFQATT and CDR2 SNEGSKA come from the germline V gene (reference sequence). CDR3 protein: CSARPRDRRPSNYGYTF. CDR3 DNA: TGCAGTGCTAGACCACGGGACAGGCGTCCGTCTAACTATGGCTACACCTTC.

This chain uses TRBV12-3 or TRBV12-4 with TRBJ2-3, with 7 bases identical to TRBD1. The V gene end was trimmed by 6 bases and the J gene end by 0 bases; junction bases not matched to a gene: 6. This CDR3 contains 15 residues. Written as DNA, the CDR3 is TGTGCCAGCAGGCCCCAGGGGGTGAGCACAGATACGCAGTATTTT. Its translation: CASRPQGVSTDTQYF.

This clonotype occurred a few times. J is TRBJ1-2 and V is TRBV28, with a tentative D call TRBD1 (5 bases). Germline V CDR1 and CDR2: MDHEN, SYDVKM. V was trimmed by 2 bases and J by 4 bases, leaving 14 bases between them. The CDR3 has 15 amino acids. The CDR3 bases are TGTGCCAGCAGTTTAGAAAGAGGGACCCCCTATGGCTACACCTTC. Translated: CASSLERGTPYGYTF.

This clonotype was seen a handful of times. The chain recombines TRBV28 with TRBJ2-7; TRBD1 is a possible D gene (6 bases). This CDR3 spans 14 amino acids. Trimming removed 7 bases at V and 2 bases at J, with 15 bases between. Germline V CDR1 and CDR2: MDHEN, SYDVKM. DNA of the CDR3: TGTGCCAGCAATTTCATAGGACAGCCCTACGAGCAGTACTTC. This translates into CASNFIGQPYEQYF.

The V call is TRBV3-1, the J call TRBJ1-1; TRBD1 is a possible D gene (5 bases). V was pared by 4 bases and J by 4 bases, with 13 bases between. CDR1 LGHDT and CDR2 YNNKEL come from the germline V gene (reference sequence). The CDR3 loop spans 14 amino acids. This chain's CDR3 is CASSPQFTGTEAFF. For the CDR3, the DNA is TGTGCCAGCAGCCCCCAATTTACAGGCACTGAAGCTTTCTTT. Together with reference TRBV3-1 and TRBJ1-1, the CDR3 gives the full variable domain: DTAVSQTPKYLVTQMGNDKSIKCEQNLGHDTMYWYKQDSKKFLKIMFSYNNKELIINETVPNRFSPKSPDKAHLNLHINSLELGDSAVYFCASSPQFTGTEAFFGQGTRLTVV.

This clonotype was detected only a few times. The chain joins TRBV24-1 to TRBJ2-1, with D hard to call. Germline V gene sequence: CDR1 KGHDR, CDR2 SFDVKD. The V and J ends lost 4 bases and 3 bases respectively, with 12 bases between them. The CDR3 covers 15 residues. The CDR3 region is CATSDTSGNYNEQFF. In DNA, the CDR3 is TGTGCCACCAGTGACACTTCAGGAAACTACAATGAGCAGTTCTTC.

This chain uses TRBV29-1 with TRBJ1-2; D perhaps matches TRBD1 (5 bases). The CDR3 loop spans 12 amino acids. Germline V lookup: CDR1 SQVTM, CDR2 ANQGSEA. Trimming took off 8 bases at V and 7 bases at J, with 17 bases between the two ends. The chain's CDR3 is CSTPMRGSGYTF. For the CDR3, the DNA is TGCAGCACCCCAATGAGGGGCTCTGGCTACACCTTC.

The chain carries TRBV7-2 and TRBJ2-3, with a weak D call TRBD2 (5 bases). The V end was cut by 1 base, the J end by 5 bases, with 13 bases between. The V gene's germline CDR1 is SGHTA and CDR2 FQGNSA. The CDR3 is 15 amino acids. For the CDR3, the DNA is TGTGCCAGCAGCTTAGGGGGAGCCCTAGGAGATACGCAGTATTTT. Protein sequence: CASSLGGALGDTQYF. Combining the CDR3 with reference TRBV7-2 and TRBJ2-3 gives the whole variable domain GAGVSQSPSNKVTEKGKDVELRCDPISGHTALYWYRQSLGQGLEFLIYFQGNSAPDKSGLPSDRFSAERTGGSVSTLTIQRTQQEDSAVYLCASSLGGALGDTQYFGPGTRLTVL.

A few counts support this clonotype. This chain connects TRBV9 to TRBJ1-2; D uncertain. Germline V gene lookup returns CDR1 SGDLS and CDR2 YYNGEE. Trimming pared 0 bases from V and 1 base from J, leaving 10 bases between. This CDR3 comprises 15 residues. CDR3 coding DNA: TGTGCCAGCAGCGTAGCTCCGGCAGATAACTATGGCTACACCTTC. Translating it yields CASSVAPADNYGYTF.

The CDR3 spells CASSQKPRVKPSYEQYF. The CDR3 DNA follows: TGTGCCAGCAGTCAAAAGCCCCGGGTCAAACCGTCCTACGAGCAGTACTTC. This rearrangement joins TRBV6-2 or TRBV6-3 to TRBJ2-7, with D unresolved. Trimming left V 5 bases short and J 1 base short, with 21 bases between. Germline V gene data show CDR1 as MNHEY and CDR2 as SVGEGT. The CDR3 totals 17 residues.

Many counts were recorded for this clonotype. The chain uses TRBV7-3 and TRBJ2-5; D gene uncertain. Germline values: CDR1 SGHTA, CDR2 FQGTGA. V was shortened by 0 bases and J by 3 bases, with 5 bases between the two germline ends. The CDR3 covers 13 residues. The CDR3 protein is CASSLTAEETQYF. The CDR3 nucleotides are TGTGCCAGCAGCTTAACGGCAGAAGAGACCCAGTACTTC.

This rearrangement joins TRBV7-8 to TRBJ2-7; D is possibly TRBD1 (5 bases). The V gene's germline CDR1 is SGHVS and CDR2 FQNEAQ. V gave up 1 base and J gave up 0 bases, with 13 bases separating them. The CDR3 contains 16 residues. The CDR3 DNA is TGTGCCAGCAGCTTAGTTGGGGCCCGACTCTCCTACGAGCAGTACTTC. Amino acid sequence: CASSLVGARLSYEQYF. Full variable domain (rest looked up from reference TRBV7-8 and TRBJ2-7): GAGVSQSPRYKVAKRGQDVALRCDPISGHVSLFWYQQALGQGPEFLTYFQNEAQLDKSGLPSDRFFAERPEGSVSTLKIQRTQQEDSAVYLCASSLVGARLSYEQYFGPGTRLTVT.

The J gene is TRBJ2-4, the V gene TRBV29-1; D is undetermined. Trimming took off 4 bases at V and 2 bases at J, with 6 bases between the two ends. The CDR3 runs 12 residues. Per germline, CDR1 SQVTM and CDR2 ANQGSEA. Here the CDR3 reads CSVGLTKNIQYF. CDR3 DNA: TGCAGCGTTGGGTTAACCAAAAACATTCAGTACTTC.

The V and J genes are TRBV7-2 and TRBJ2-5; tentatively, D is TRBD2 (5 bases). The J call may be wrong; the DNA end is better matched by TRBJ2-7. The CDR3 has 14 residues. Germline values: CDR1 SGHTA, CDR2 FQGNSA. The CDR3 region is CASSQSGKLNEQYF. The CDR3, as DNA: TGTGCCAGCAGCCAATCGGGGAAACTAAACGAGCAGTACTTC.

The chain couples TRBV6-1 to TRBJ1-2, with D possibly TRBD1 on 6 matching bases. With 3 bases removed from V and 3 bases from J, the gap between germline ends came to 14 bases. Looked up from germline, CDR1 is MNHNS and CDR2 is SASEGT. This CDR3 spans 15 amino acids. The CDR3 loop is CASSDLGQRYYGYTF. CDR3 nucleotide sequence: TGTGCCAGCAGTGACCTTGGACAGAGATACTATGGCTACACCTTC.

The chain combines TRBV12-3 or TRBV12-4 with TRBJ2-1; no firm D call. The CDR3 runs 14 residues. V shed 6 bases and J shed 10 bases, with 19 bases lying between them. The CDR3 loop is CASSPGTELREQFF. The CDR3 nucleotides read TGTGCCAGCAGCCCGGGCACCGAGCTCCGCGAGCAGTTCTTC.

The chain uses TRBV28 and TRBJ1-4, with 7 bases fitting TRBD1. Trimming cost V 6 bases and J 5 bases; bases outside gene matches: 6. Looked up from germline, CDR1 is MDHEN and CDR2 is SYDVKM. This CDR3 has 14 residues. CDR3 sequence (DNA): TGTGCCAGCAGAGCGGACAGGCTGAATGAAAAACTGTTTTTT. It translates to CASRADRLNEKLFF.

CDR3 loop: CSAPPAAGGNEQYF. The CDR3 DNA is TGCAGTGCTCCACCCGCAGCGGGGGGTAACGAGCAGTACTTC. The rearrangement links TRBV20-1 to TRBJ2-4; 9 positions match TRBD2. Judging by the DNA end, TRBJ2-7 fits better; the J call may be wrong. Per the germline V gene, CDR1 is DFQATT and CDR2 is SNEGSKA (reference sequence). CDR3 size: 14 residues.

J is TRBJ2-1 and V is TRBV20-1; 10 bases line up with TRBD2. Trimming removed 1 base from V and 5 bases from J; junction bases left unmatched: 5. CDR3 length equals 15 residues. Germline V gene sequence: CDR1 DFQATT, CDR2 SNEGSKA (reference sequence). In nucleotides, the CDR3 is TGCAGTGCTAGAGCTAGCGGGAGTATGCACAATGAGCAGTTCTTC. Protein product: CSARASGSMHNEQFF.

CDR3 DNA: TGCGCCAGCAGCCCTTATGCGGGGGCCCTTTACGAGCAGTACTTC. Translating it yields CASSPYAGALYEQYF. The chain is built from TRBV4-1 and TRBJ2-7; tentative D call: TRBD2 (7 bases). CDR3 size: 15 residues. Germline V gene data show CDR1 as MGHRA and CDR2 as YSYEKL. V gave up 4 bases and J gave up 4 bases, with 17 bases separating them.

The chain employs TRBV5-5 and TRBJ1-1; no clear D gene. CDR1 and CDR2 (germline): SGHKS, YYEKEE (reference sequence). V lost 3 bases to trimming and J lost 0 bases, with 9 bases between them. This CDR3 has 14 residues. The CDR3 nucleotides are TGTGCCAGCAGCTACAGTGTCATGAACACTGAAGCTTTCTTT. It codes for CASSYSVMNTEAFF.

The V call is TRBV7-9, the J call TRBJ2-1; 16 positions match TRBD2. Per germline, CDR1 SEHNR and CDR2 FQNEAQ (reference sequence). J was trimmed by 7 bases and V by 5 bases; bases with no gene match: 8. The CDR3 runs to 17 residues. This chain's CDR3 is CASSRGLAGGGDNEQFF. The CDR3 bases are TGTGCCAGCAGCCGGGGACTAGCGGGAGGGGGTGATAATGAGCAGTTCTTC.